This entry lists 24 T cell receptor beta chains sequenced from one sample in a study of siplizumab effects on memory and regulatory T cells. The repertoire was sequenced with immunoSEQ multiplex PCR; TCRdb's copy has only in-frame clones and lacks some. This table has over 100,000 clones, about 90% appearing once. Sequenced: Tregs sorted from blood. The receptor source for this set is a human donor in good health.

The chain recombines TRBV6-1 with TRBJ1-5; D is uncertain. Germline V gives CDR1 MNHNS, CDR2 SASEGT. This CDR3 is 12 amino acids long. Trimming shortened V by 2 bases and J by 7 bases, and 6 bases separated the two germline ends. CDR3 sequence: CASSERVQPQHF. The CDR3 DNA sequence: TGTGCCAGCAGTGAACGGGTCCAGCCCCAGCATTTT.

The chain uses TRBV5-1 and TRBJ2-5; D is undetermined. Germline CDR1 reads SGHRS; CDR2 reads YFSETQ. V dropped 2 bases and J dropped 4 bases, with 9 bases sitting between them. This CDR3 comprises 13 residues. The CDR3 coding sequence is TGCGCCAGCAGCTTTCCTCGACGAGAGACCCAGTACTTC. Its protein is CASSFPRRETQYF.

The chain is built from TRBV30 and TRBJ2-7; unclear D gene. Trimming pared 1 base from V and 7 bases from J, leaving 14 bases between. In germline, CDR1 is GTSNPN, CDR2 SVGIG (reference sequence). This CDR3 region has 13 residues. In DNA form, the CDR3 reads TGTGCCTGGAGTGCCGGCCGGGTTCTTGAGCAGTACTTC. Translation: CAWSAGRVLEQYF.

V and J are TRBV6-5 and TRBJ2-5; D is possibly TRBD1 (6 bases). This CDR3 is built from 14 residues. V lost 1 base, J lost 6 bases, and 12 bases lay in between. Per germline, CDR1 MNHEY and CDR2 SVGAGI. CDR3 nucleotides: TGTGCCAGCAGTTACTGGGGGCCCGGGAAGACCCAGTACTTC. It codes for CASSYWGPGKTQYF.

The V call is TRBV6-1, the J call TRBJ1-1, with 10 bases lining up with TRBD1. The CDR3 runs to 15 residues. Germline trimming cut 6 bases from V and 0 bases from J; bases unmatched to any gene: 4. Germline CDR1 is MNHNS and CDR2 is SASEGT. Written as DNA, the CDR3 is TGTGCCAGCAGAGACAGGGGGCGGATGAACACTGAAGCTTTCTTT. Protein product: CASRDRGRMNTEAFF.

The chain is built from TRBV18 and TRBJ1-1, with D unresolved. This CDR3 region has 14 residues. CDR1 is KGHSH and CDR2 is LQKENI in the germline V gene. The germline V and J ends were trimmed by 1 base and 3 bases, with 9 bases remaining between them. Here the CDR3 DNA reads TGTGCCAGCTCACCACAGGGAGAGTACACTGAAGCTTTCTTT. Protein sequence: CASSPQGEYTEAFF.

This chain connects TRBV9 to TRBJ2-1; D is ambiguous. Germline CDR1 reads SGDLS; CDR2 reads YYNGEE. The CDR3 is 11 residues long. V dropped 4 bases and J dropped 5 bases, with 4 bases sitting between them. CDR3 loop: CASSRDNEQFF. The CDR3 DNA reads as TGTGCCAGCAGCCGGGACAATGAGCAGTTCTTC.

The chain couples TRBV29-1 to TRBJ2-7, with TRBD2 matching over 10 bases. The length of the CDR3 is 14 residues. V lost 4 bases and J lost 0; bases outside the gene matches: 3. CDR1 SQVTM and CDR2 ANQGSEA come from the germline V gene. The DNA of the CDR3 is TGCAGCGTTGGCCTAGCGGGGGCCTCCTACGAGCAGTACTTC. Protein sequence: CSVGLAGASYEQYF.

The gene calls are TRBV4-2 and TRBJ2-5, with 11 bases that match TRBD2. V trimming: 4 bases; J trimming: 3 bases; junction bases outside the gene matches: 4. CDR1 and CDR2 from the germline V gene are LGHNA and YNFKEQ. The CDR3 runs to 15 residues. The CDR3 loop reads CASSLAGGGKETQYF. CDR3 coding DNA: TGTGCCAGCAGCCTAGCGGGGGGGGGAAAAGAGACCCAGTACTTC.

The chain recombines TRBV6-6 with TRBJ2-1; TRBD2 matches 12 bases. Germline V gene sequence: CDR1 MNHNY, CDR2 SVGAGI (reference sequence). This CDR3 comprises 15 residues. Trimming took 7 bases from V and 4 from J; bases not matched to a gene: 5. CDR3 nucleotides: TGTGCCAGCACCCATGGGACTAGCGGGTACAATGAGCAGTTCTTC. This sequence encodes CASTHGTSGYNEQFF.

With respect to this clone: Other DNA sequences within the sample encode an identical CDR3. The chain couples TRBV7-2 to TRBJ2-7; perhaps TRBD2 as D (6 bases). The CDR3 has 14 residues. The V and J ends lost 0 bases and 0 bases respectively, with 6 bases between them. Germline loops: CDR1 SGHTA, CDR2 FQGNSA. CDR3 nucleotide sequence: TGTGCCAGCAGCTTAGCGGGAGGCTCCTACGAGCAGTACTTC. It yields the protein CASSLAGGSYEQYF.

This clone counts as medium-sized (0.01 to 0.1%). The junction does not match germline at one end; this may be a read error. V is TRBV19 and J is TRBJ2-7; D is unresolved. The CDR3 is 13 residues long. Germline CDR1 LNHDA, CDR2 SQIVND (reference sequence). This CDR3 reads CASSTDGNYGQYF. The CDR3 DNA is TGTGCCAGTAGTACGGACGGAAACTACGGGCAGTACTTC.

The chain uses TRBV2 and TRBJ2-5; D perhaps matches TRBD2 (6 bases). V was clipped by 6 bases and J by 4 bases, with 12 bases between them. Germline V gene lookup returns CDR1 SNHLY and CDR2 FYNNEI. This CDR3 is built from 13 residues. CDR3 in DNA: TGTGCCAGCAGAGGGGACTTACTAGAGACCCAGTACTTC. Amino acid sequence: CASRGDLLETQYF. Variable domain in full (rest from reference TRBV2 and TRBJ2-5): EPEVTQTPSHQVTQMGQEVILRCVPISNHLYFYWYRQILGQKVEFLVSFYNNEISEKSEIFDDQFSVERPDGSNFTLKIRSTKLEDSAMYFCASRGDLLETQYFGPGTRLLVL.

This clone was counted a few times. This sequence joins TRBV7-2 and TRBJ1-1; D unclear. Germline-derived CDR1 and CDR2 are SGHTA and FQGNSA. This CDR3 comprises 13 residues. The germline V and J ends were trimmed by 2 bases and 3 bases, with 7 bases remaining between them. The CDR3 DNA reads as TGTGCCAGCAGCTTACAACTCTACACTGAAGCTTTCTTT. Its protein is CASSLQLYTEAFF. The entire variable domain, with the rest obtained from reference TRBV7-2 and TRBJ1-1, is as follows: GAGVSQSPSNKVTEKGKDVELRCDPISGHTALYWYRQSLGQGLEFLIYFQGNSAPDKSGLPSDRFSAERTGGSVSTLTIQRTQQEDSAVYLCASSLQLYTEAFFGQGTRLTVV.

This clone was seen only once. The rearrangement links TRBV7-9 to TRBJ2-5; no definite D call. Trimming stripped 4 bases from V and 5 bases from J, with 8 bases between. Germline CDR1 is SEHNR and CDR2 is FQNEAQ (reference sequence). The CDR3 is made up of 12 amino acids. DNA of the CDR3: TGTGCCAGCAGCTCCCCGTGGGAGACCCAGTACTTC. It is translated as CASSSPWETQYF.

The chain uses TRBV7-9 and TRBJ2-5; D is undetermined. V was shortened by 1 base and J by 1 base, with 10 bases between the two germline ends. The CDR3 extends over 15 amino acids. The germline CDR1 and CDR2 sequences are SEHNR and FQNEAQ (reference sequence). The CDR3 sequence is CASSLVPRTQETQYF. The CDR3 coding sequence is TGTGCCAGCAGCTTAGTGCCCCGGACCCAAGAGACCCAGTACTTC.

The chain couples TRBV7-3 to TRBJ2-2; D gene unclear. The V and J ends lost 2 bases and 1 base respectively, with 2 bases between them. The length of the CDR3 is 13 residues. Germline V gives CDR1 SGHTA, CDR2 FQGTGA. CDR3 sequence (DNA): TGTGCCAGCAGCTTACTGAACACCGGGGAGCTGTTTTTT. It translates to CASSLLNTGELFF.

This chain joins TRBV5-5 and TRBJ2-7; D gene uncertain. Trimming left V 4 bases short and J 0 bases short, with 11 bases between. This CDR3 is 14 amino acids long. Germline V gene sequence: CDR1 SGHKS, CDR2 YYEKEE (reference sequence). The CDR3 coding sequence is TGTGCCAGCAGCGCGACCATGTACTCCTACGAGCAGTACTTC. This codes for CASSATMYSYEQYF.

About this clone itself: This CDR3 is also generated by other DNA sequences in the sample. The rearrangement joins TRBV30 to TRBJ1-5; maybe TRBD1 (5 bases). Germline lookup yields CDR1 GTSNPN and CDR2 SVGIG (reference sequence). The CDR3 covers 14 residues. V was pared by 0 bases and J by 4 bases, with 10 bases between. The CDR3 protein is CAWSVGQGNQPQHF. The CDR3 DNA follows: TGTGCCTGGAGTGTTGGTCAGGGTAATCAGCCCCAGCATTTT.

V usage is TRBV15 and J usage is TRBJ2-3; D ambiguous. V was cut by 0 bases and J by 1 base, with 11 bases left in between. This CDR3 is 16 amino acids long. The germline V gene encodes CDR1 LNHNV and CDR2 YYDKDF (reference sequence). The CDR3 coding sequence is TGTGCCACCAGCAGAGATCTGACATGGGGCACAGATACGCAGTATTTT. Its translation is CATSRDLTWGTDTQYF.

The rearrangement joins TRBV6-5 to TRBJ1-2, with D hard to call. The V gene lost 0 bases and the J gene lost 6 bases, with 11 bases spanning the gap. The CDR3 contains 14 residues. Germline CDR1 and CDR2: MNHEY and SVGAGI. CDR3 sequence: CASSYSGTWDGYTF. The CDR3 region has the DNA TGTGCCAGCAGTTACTCCGGCACCTGGGATGGCTACACCTTC.

This chain uses TRBV7-6 with TRBJ2-7, with 11 nucleotides matching TRBD2. Looked up from germline, CDR1 is SGHVS and CDR2 is FNYEAQ. The CDR3 covers 16 residues. The V segment lost 1 base and the J segment 3 bases; nucleotides outside the gene matches: 5. The DNA of the CDR3 is TGTGCCAGCAGCTTAGGGCTAGCGGGAGGTGTCTACGAGCAGTACTTC. Translated, it gives CASSLGLAGGVYEQYF.

This chain links TRBV19 with TRBJ1-2; a possible D gene is TRBD1 (5 bases). The CDR3 has 13 residues. Germline V gene data show CDR1 as LNHDA and CDR2 as SQIVND (reference sequence). The ends were cut back, 3 bases at V and 4 bases at J, with 9 bases in the middle. The CDR3 sequence: CASSMAGTYGYTF. The CDR3 bases are TGTGCCAGTAGTATGGCAGGGACCTATGGCTACACCTTC.

V is TRBV19 and J is TRBJ2-5; 7 positions agree with TRBD1. This CDR3 has 13 amino acids. Germline values: CDR1 LNHDA, CDR2 SQIVND (reference sequence). The V gene end was trimmed by 8 bases and the J gene end by 4 bases; junction bases not matched to a gene: 7. As DNA, the CDR3 is TGTGCCAGTGCTTACCGGGACAGAGAGACCCAGTACTTC. It codes for CASAYRDRETQYF.